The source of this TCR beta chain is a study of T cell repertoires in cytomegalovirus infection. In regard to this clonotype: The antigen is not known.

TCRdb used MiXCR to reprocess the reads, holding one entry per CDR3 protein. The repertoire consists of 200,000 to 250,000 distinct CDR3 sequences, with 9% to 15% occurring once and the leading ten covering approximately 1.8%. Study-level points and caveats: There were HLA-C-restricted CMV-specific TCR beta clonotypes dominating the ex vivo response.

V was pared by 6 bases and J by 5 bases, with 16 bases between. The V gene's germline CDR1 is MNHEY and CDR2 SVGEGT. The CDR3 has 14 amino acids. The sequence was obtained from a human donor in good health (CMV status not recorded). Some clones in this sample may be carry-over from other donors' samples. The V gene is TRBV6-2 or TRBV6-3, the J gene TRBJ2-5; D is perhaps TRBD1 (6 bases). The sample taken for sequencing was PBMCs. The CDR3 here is CASRQGTTGETQYF. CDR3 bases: TGTGCCAGCAGGCAGGGAACAACAGGGGAGACCCAGTACTTC.